The sequence of this T cell receptor (beta chain) was determined in a study of cytomegalovirus exposure and HLA in healthy donors. Clones were read by immunoSEQ multiplex PCR, and TCRdb kept only the in-frame ones, dropping some. Of 150,000 to 200,000 clones listed, around 86% are singletons. The CDR3 covers 16 residues. V was clipped by 4 bases and J by 3 bases, with 21 bases between them. Germline lookup yields CDR1 SQVTM and CDR2 ANQGSEA. The sequencing input was PBMCs. The chain uses TRBV29-1 and TRBJ1-1; D gene unclear. The clonotype comes from a man between 18 and 35 years old in good health and CMV-seropositive. DNA for the CDR3: TGCAGCGTTGGCGGGGTACCATTTCAAGAGGACACTGAAGCTTTCTTT. Its translation is CSVGGVPFQEDTEAFF.